This T cell receptor beta chain was sequenced in a study of T cell responses to AZD1222 COVID-19 vaccine. The CDR3 spans 16 residues. Trimming took off 10 bases at V and 1 base at J, with 20 bases between the two ends. Germline V CDR1 and CDR2: WSHSY, SAAADI. TCRdb's copy holds only in-frame clones and misses some; the assay was immunoSEQ multiplex PCR. The sample lists hundreds of thousands of clones; 85% to 95% were seen once. The chain employs TRBV10-2 and TRBJ2-1; tentative D call: TRBD1 (5 bases). The TCR comes from an adult in good health. The specimen was peripheral blood, collected on day 0 of MenACWY control vaccination. CDR3 sequence (DNA): TGCGCCACCCAAAAAACCCCCCAGGGTTCCTACAATGAGCAGTTCTTC. Residues: CATQKTPQGSYNEQFF.